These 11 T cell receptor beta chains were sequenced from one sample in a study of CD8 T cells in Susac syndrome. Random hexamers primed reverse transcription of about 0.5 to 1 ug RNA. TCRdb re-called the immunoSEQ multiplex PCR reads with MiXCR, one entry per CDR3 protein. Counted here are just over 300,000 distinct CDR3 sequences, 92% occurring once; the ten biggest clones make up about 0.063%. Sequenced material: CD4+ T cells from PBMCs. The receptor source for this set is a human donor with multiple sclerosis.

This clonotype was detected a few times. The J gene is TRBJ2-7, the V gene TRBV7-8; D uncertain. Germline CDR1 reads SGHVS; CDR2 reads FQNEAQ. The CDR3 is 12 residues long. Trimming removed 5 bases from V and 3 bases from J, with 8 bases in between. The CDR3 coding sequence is TGTGCCAGCAGCCCGGACGGCTACGAGCAGTACTTC. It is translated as CASSPDGYEQYF. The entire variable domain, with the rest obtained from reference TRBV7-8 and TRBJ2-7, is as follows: GAGVSQSPRYKVAKRGQDVALRCDPISGHVSLFWYQQALGQGPEFLTYFQNEAQLDKSGLPSDRFFAERPEGSVSTLKIQRTQQEDSAVYLCASSPDGYEQYFGPGTRLTVT.

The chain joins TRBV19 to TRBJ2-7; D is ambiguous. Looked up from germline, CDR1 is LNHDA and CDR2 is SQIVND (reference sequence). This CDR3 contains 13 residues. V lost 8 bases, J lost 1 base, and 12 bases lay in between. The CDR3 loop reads CASGPYSSYEQYF. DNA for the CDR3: TGTGCCAGTGGGCCCTATTCATCCTACGAGCAGTACTTC.

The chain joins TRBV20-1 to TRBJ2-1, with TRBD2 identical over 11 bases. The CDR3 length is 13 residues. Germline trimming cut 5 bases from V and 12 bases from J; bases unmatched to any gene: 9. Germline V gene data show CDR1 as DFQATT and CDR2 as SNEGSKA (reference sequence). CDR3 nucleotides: TGCAGTGCTCGAGCTTTAGCGGGAGGGCCGCAGTTCTTC. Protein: CSARALAGGPQFF.

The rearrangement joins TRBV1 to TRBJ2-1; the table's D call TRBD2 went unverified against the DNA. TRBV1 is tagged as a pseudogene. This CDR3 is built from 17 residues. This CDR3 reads CTSSQEGGGLRGDEQFF. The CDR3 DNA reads TGCACCAGCAGCCAAGAGGGCGGGGGGTTGCGAGGGGATGAGCAGTTCTTC.

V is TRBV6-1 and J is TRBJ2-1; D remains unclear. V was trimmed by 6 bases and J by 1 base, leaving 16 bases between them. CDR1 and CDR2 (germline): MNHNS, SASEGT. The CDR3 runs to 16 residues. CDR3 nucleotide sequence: TGTGCCAGCAGAGCATATAGCTGGGGATCCTACAATGAGCAGTTCTTC. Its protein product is CASRAYSWGSYNEQFF.

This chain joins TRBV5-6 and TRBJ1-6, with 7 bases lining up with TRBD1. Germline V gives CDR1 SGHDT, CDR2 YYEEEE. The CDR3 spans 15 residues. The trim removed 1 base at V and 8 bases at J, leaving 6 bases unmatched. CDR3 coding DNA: TGTGCCAGCAGCTTGCTTGACAGGGAATATTCACCCCTCCACTTT. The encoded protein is CASSLLDREYSPLHF.

The CDR3 DNA is TGTGCCACCAGTGACCGGAAGACAGGACAGGGGTCCGGGGAGCTGTTTTTT. Its protein is CATSDRKTGQGSGELFF. J is TRBJ2-2 and V is TRBV24-1; the match to TRBD1 covers 9 bases. The germline CDR1 and CDR2 sequences are KGHDR and SFDVKD. The CDR3 contains 17 residues. Trimming cost V 4 bases and J 6 bases; bases outside gene matches: 11.

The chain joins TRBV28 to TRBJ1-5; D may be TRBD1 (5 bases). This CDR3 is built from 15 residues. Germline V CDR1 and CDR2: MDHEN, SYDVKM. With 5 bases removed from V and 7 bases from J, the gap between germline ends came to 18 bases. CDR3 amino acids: CASSRLWSGEQPQHF. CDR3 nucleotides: TGTGCCAGCAGTCGGTTGTGGTCGGGGGAACAGCCCCAGCATTTT. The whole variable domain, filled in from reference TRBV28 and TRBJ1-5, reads DVKVTQSSRYLVKRTGEKVFLECVQDMDHENMFWYRQDPGLGLRLIYFSYDVKMKEKGDIPEGYSVSREKKERFSLILESASTNQTSMYLCASSRLWSGEQPQHFGDGTRLSIL.

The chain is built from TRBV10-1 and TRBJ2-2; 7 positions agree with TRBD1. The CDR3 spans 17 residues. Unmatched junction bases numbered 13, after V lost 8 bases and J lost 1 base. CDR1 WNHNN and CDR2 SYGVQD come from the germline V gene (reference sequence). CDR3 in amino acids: CASHGQVGPLNTGELFF. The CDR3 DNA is TGCGCCAGCCATGGACAGGTAGGACCCCTGAACACCGGGGAGCTGTTTTTT.

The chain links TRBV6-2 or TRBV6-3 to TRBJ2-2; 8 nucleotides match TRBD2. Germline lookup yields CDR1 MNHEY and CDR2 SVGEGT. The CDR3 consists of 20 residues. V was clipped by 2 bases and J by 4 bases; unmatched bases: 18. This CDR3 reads CASSYIPGVQREYRTGELFF. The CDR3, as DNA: TGTGCCAGCAGTTACATCCCGGGGGTTCAGCGGGAGTATCGCACCGGGGAGCTGTTTTTT.

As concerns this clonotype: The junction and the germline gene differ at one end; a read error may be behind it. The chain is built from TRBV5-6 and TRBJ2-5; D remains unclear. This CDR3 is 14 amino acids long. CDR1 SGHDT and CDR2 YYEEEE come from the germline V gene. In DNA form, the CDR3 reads TGTGCCGGCAGCTTGGCTGCCAGGCGGGAGACCCAGTACTTC. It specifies CAGSLAARRETQYF.